This T cell receptor beta chain was observed in a study of T cell responses to AZD1222 COVID-19 vaccine. CDR1 is LNHNV and CDR2 is YYDKDF in the germline V gene (reference sequence). V was clipped by 0 bases and J by 5 bases; unmatched bases: 6. CDR3 length: 15 residues. Study-wide points: Just a handful of AZD1222 recipients tested seropositive at baseline.

Sequencing was performed with immunoSEQ multiplex PCR; in TCRdb, only in-frame clones are kept and a portion is missing. Here the sample spans tens of thousands of clones, 89% being singletons. Turning to this clone: The antigen is undetermined.

This rearrangement joins TRBV15 to TRBJ2-5; TRBD1 agrees at 7 bases. The sample consisted of peripheral blood, taken 28 days after the second AZD1222 dose. This TCR was sampled from an adult who received the AZD1222 COVID-19 vaccine. The CDR3 coding sequence is TGTGCCACCAGCAGAGAGAGGGGGCGCATTGAGACCCAGTACTTC. Translation gives CATSRERGRIETQYF.